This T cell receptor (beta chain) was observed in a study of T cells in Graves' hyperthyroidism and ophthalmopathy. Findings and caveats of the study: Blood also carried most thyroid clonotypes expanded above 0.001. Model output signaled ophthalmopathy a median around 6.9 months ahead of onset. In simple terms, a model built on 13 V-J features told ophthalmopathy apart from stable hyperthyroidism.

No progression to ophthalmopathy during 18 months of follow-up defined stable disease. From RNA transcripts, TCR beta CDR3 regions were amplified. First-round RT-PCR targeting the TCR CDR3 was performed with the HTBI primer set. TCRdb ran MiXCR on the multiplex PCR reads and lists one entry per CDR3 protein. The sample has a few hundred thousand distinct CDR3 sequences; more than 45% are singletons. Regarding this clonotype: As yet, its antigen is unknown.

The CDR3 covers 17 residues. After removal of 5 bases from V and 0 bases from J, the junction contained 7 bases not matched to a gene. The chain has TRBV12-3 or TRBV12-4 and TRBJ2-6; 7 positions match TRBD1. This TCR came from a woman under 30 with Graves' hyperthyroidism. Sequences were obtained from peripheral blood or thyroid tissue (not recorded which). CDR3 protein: CASSPTDRISGANVLTF. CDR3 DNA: TGTGCCAGCAGTCCCACGGACAGGATCTCTGGGGCCAACGTCCTGACTTTC.